The rows below give T cell receptor beta chains drawn from one sample of a study of identical twins. Each CDR3 protein gets one entry after TCRdb re-called the 5' RACE reads with MiXCR. This sample carries approximately 1.8 million distinct CDR3 sequences, about 31% of them seen once, and the ten largest clones take around 0.3%. Sequenced: cord blood. All receptors come from a newborn girl in good health. Each CDR3 is given without its conserved first and last residue.

J: TRBJ2-3; V: TRBV28; CDR3: ANSLDGRTDTQY
J: TRBJ2-7; V: TRBV18; CDR3: ASSPADGPYEQY
J: TRBJ2-7; V: TRBV20-1; CDR3: SAGTSGAYEQY
J: TRBJ2-5; V: TRBV20-1; CDR3: SARVSQGLQETQY
J: TRBJ2-7; V: TRBV6-5; CDR3: ASSYSTNPYEQY
J: TRBJ2-5; V: TRBV29-1; CDR3: SVDREGETQY
J: TRBJ2-1; V: TRBV5-1; CDR3: ASSSKLAEIYNEQF
J: -; V: TRBV7-9; CDR3: ASSLAGSGPYEQY
J: TRBJ1-2; V: TRBV7-2; CDR3: ASSLYGTKGYT
J: TRBJ2-4; V: TRBV4-1; CDR3: ASSQLAGGKNIQY
J: TRBJ2-1; V: TRBV12-3/TRBV12-4; CDR3: ASSLRVYRVDEQF
J: TRBJ1-5; V: TRBV7-2; CDR3: ASSFSTGNQPQH
J: TRBJ2-5; V: TRBV2; CDR3: ASSSPLLYQETQY
J: TRBJ2-1; V: TRBV7-2; CDR3: ASSLTRFLTYNEQF
J: TRBJ2-5; V: TRBV3-1; CDR3: ASSPGQPAGETQY
J: TRBJ2-3; V: TRBV12-3/TRBV12-4; CDR3: ASSTAVTDTQY
J: TRBJ2-3; V: TRBV29-1; CDR3: SVERDSDTQY
J: TRBJ2-1; V: TRBV24-1; CDR3: ATSDRLAGFDEQF
J: TRBJ2-4; V: TRBV4-2; CDR3: ASSQDQREIAKNIQY
J: TRBJ2-7; V: TRBV2; CDR3: ASSYPSGGQDEQY
J: TRBJ2-1; V: TRBV27; CDR3: ASSFGLARYNEQF
J: TRBJ1-2; V: TRBV6-1; CDR3: ASSEARRSYGYT
J: TRBJ1-1; V: TRBV7-9; CDR3: ASSWEGVNTEAF
J: TRBJ1-1; V: TRBV9; CDR3: ASSVVSGGTEAF
J: TRBJ2-2; V: TRBV7-2; CDR3: ASSLAGGLDTGELF
J: TRBJ2-2; V: TRBV7-2; CDR3: ASSVSGLSNTGELF
J: TRBJ2-5; V: TRBV4-2; CDR3: ASSQEIGAREAQY
J: TRBJ2-7; V: TRBV12-3/TRBV12-4; CDR3: ASSLGPHLDEQY
J: TRBJ2-3; V: TRBV7-2; CDR3: ASELGGRWSTDTQY